This T cell receptor beta chain derives from a study of blood T cell repertoires in COVID-19. Study information: There were acute and convalescent COVID-19 samples, and they came from the United States, Italy and Spain.

The assay was immunoSEQ multiplex PCR, and TCRdb's table has in-frame clones only and misses some. This table holds 95,000 to 110,000 clones, over 60% found once. The CDR3 has 15 residues. Germline CDR1 is KGHSH and CDR2 is LQKENI. Unmatched junction bases numbered 8, after V lost 3 bases and J lost 5 bases. Sequencing was done on a sample of peripheral blood. The V call is TRBV18, the J call TRBJ2-7, with 9 bases that match TRBD1. This TCR came from a man aged 65-85 years with acute or convalescent COVID-19. The CDR3 reads CASSPAGTGRNEQYF. DNA of the CDR3: TGTGCCAGCTCACCGGCCGGGACAGGGAGGAACGAGCAGTACTTC.